The 25 T cell receptor beta chains below all came from one sample that was sequenced in a study of CD8+CD57+ T cells in acquired aplastic anemia. Genomic DNA, the template, was used for profiling of the TCR beta VDJ and CDR3. A single record per CDR3 protein comes from TCRdb applying MiXCR to the reads. The sample shows about 190,000 distinct CDR3 sequences, approximately 49% of them seen only once. The specimen sequenced was sorted CD4+, CD8+, or CD8+CD57+ T cells (not recorded which) from PBMCs. These TCRs come from a human donor in good health, serving as a control.

The rearrangement uses TRBV15 and TRBJ2-7, with 8 bases matching TRBD1. The germline V gene encodes CDR1 LNHNV and CDR2 YYDKDF (reference sequence). CDR3 length: 11 residues. Unmatched junction bases numbered 5, after V lost 4 bases and J lost 12 bases. CDR3 DNA: TGTGCCACCAGCACCGGGACAGGCCTGTACGTC. Translated, it gives CATSTGTGLYV.

There are many counts of this clonotype. The chain is built from TRBV20-1 and TRBJ1-2; D unclear. V was pared by 5 bases and J by 1 base, with 8 bases between. The CDR3 extends over 12 amino acids. Per the germline V gene, CDR1 is DFQATT and CDR2 is SNEGSKA (reference sequence). The CDR3 DNA reads as TGCAGTGCTGCCGAGGATAACTATGGCTACACCTTC. This encodes CSAAEDNYGYTF.

This clonotype came up many times. V usage is TRBV7-2 and J usage is TRBJ1-1; D unclear. V was shortened by 0 bases and J by 11 bases, with 13 bases between the two germline ends. CDR3 length: 13 residues. Germline-derived CDR1 and CDR2 are SGHTA and FQGNSA. CDR3 in DNA: TGTGCCAGCAGCTTAGCTGGTGCGTACCGGGCTTTCTTT. It encodes CASSLAGAYRAFF.

This clonotype was recorded once. The chain couples TRBV10-3 to TRBJ1-5; D unresolved. Looked up from germline, CDR1 is ENHRY and CDR2 is SYGVKD. Trimming took off 4 bases at V and 3 bases at J, with 10 bases between the two ends. This CDR3 has 14 residues. The CDR3 here is CAISVGMDNQPQHF. As DNA, the CDR3 is TGTGCCATCAGTGTGGGGATGGACAATCAGCCCCAGCATTTT.

This clonotype was picked up many times. This chain joins TRBV12-3 or TRBV12-4 and TRBJ1-1; 12 bases fit TRBD1. The CDR3 totals 18 residues. J gave up 1 base and V 5 bases, and 11 bases lay outside the gene matches. DNA for the CDR3: TGTGCCAGCAGTCCCACCGGGACAGGGGGCACGTCGAACACTGAAGCTTTCTTT. It is translated as CASSPTGTGGTSNTEAFF.

The table lists this clonotype with many counts. The chain combines TRBV28 with TRBJ1-5, with unresolved D. The CDR3 length is 12 residues. CDR1 and CDR2 from the germline V gene are MDHEN and SYDVKM. The V end was cut by 2 bases, the J end by 11 bases, with 10 bases between. CDR3 sequence: CASSLGRSAQHF. The CDR3 DNA follows: TGTGCCAGCAGTTTAGGCAGGTCGGCCCAGCATTTT.

The table lists this clonotype with many counts. The V gene is TRBV4-3, the J gene TRBJ2-7, with 9 positions matching TRBD2. Germline V gives CDR1 LGHNA, CDR2 YSLEER. Trimming took 5 bases from V and 7 from J; bases not matched to a gene: 9. The length of the CDR3 is 14 residues. The CDR3 nucleotides are TGCGCCAGCAGCTTAGGGACTGCGGGGGGGGAGCAGTACTTC. Amino acid sequence: CASSLGTAGGEQYF.

The chain carries TRBV6-4 and TRBJ1-5; a possible D gene is TRBD1 (6 bases). The CDR3 is 19 residues long. The V gene lost 3 bases and the J gene lost 6 bases, with 27 bases spanning the gap. From germline, CDR1 is MRHNA and CDR2 SNTAGT. The DNA for the CDR3 is TGTGCCAGCAGTGAATCTTGTTCTGGGGACATGGGGAGAAGTCAGCCCCAGCATTTT. This sequence encodes CASSESCSGDMGRSQPQHF.

This clonotype was seen many times. This rearrangement joins TRBV5-6 to TRBJ2-7; no firm D call. Trimming removed 2 bases from V and 5 bases from J, with 8 bases in between. The CDR3 loop spans 12 amino acids. The germline CDR1 and CDR2 sequences are SGHDT and YYEEEE. The CDR3 is CASSFAEDEQYF. The DNA of the CDR3 is TGTGCCAGCAGCTTTGCCGAAGACGAGCAGTACTTC.

The J gene is TRBJ1-5, the V gene TRBV3-1; no clear D. This CDR3 has 15 residues. Between the trimmed V and J ends, which lost 1 base and 0 bases, there was a span of 7 bases. Germline CDR1 and CDR2: LGHDT and YNNKEL (reference sequence). CDR3 residues: CASSQGDYSNQPQHF. In DNA form, the CDR3 reads TGTGCCAGCAGCCAAGGTGATTATAGCAATCAGCCCCAGCATTTT.

The rearrangement links TRBV2 to TRBJ2-2, with TRBD1 matching over 8 bases. The junction had 9 bases not matched to a gene; V was cut back by 6 bases and J by 3 bases. This CDR3 spans 16 amino acids. CDR1 is SNHLY, CDR2 FYNNEI, per germline. The CDR3 protein is CASSLTGGAHTGELFF. The CDR3 DNA reads as TGTGCCAGCAGCTTAACAGGGGGAGCGCACACCGGGGAGCTGTTTTTT. Full variable domain (outside the CDR3, taken from reference TRBV2 and TRBJ2-2): EPEVTQTPSHQVTQMGQEVILRCVPISNHLYFYWYRQILGQKVEFLVSFYNNEISEKSEIFDDQFSVERPDGSNFTLKIRSTKLEDSAMYFCASSLTGGAHTGELFFGEGSRLTVL.

This clonotype was seen only once. J is TRBJ1-1 and V is TRBV25-1; TRBD1 matches at 9 bases. With 4 bases clipped from V and 4 bases from J, the junction kept 7 bases outside the gene matches. The CDR3 is 15 amino acids. CDR1 is MGHDK, CDR2 SYGVNS, per germline. CDR3 DNA sequence: TGTGCCAGCAGTGGACAGGGGGAAGTTCCCACTGAAGCTTTCTTT. This codes for CASSGQGEVPTEAFF.

This chain uses TRBV9 with TRBJ2-2, with D perhaps assigned TRBD1 or TRBD2 (6 bases each). CDR1 and CDR2 (germline): SGDLS, YYNGEE. The CDR3 has 16 amino acids. The germline V and J ends were trimmed by 4 bases and 1 base, with 14 bases remaining between them. CDR3 coding DNA: TGTGCCAGCAGCATAGCGGAGGGGGTGAACACCGGGGAGCTGTTTTTT. Translation: CASSIAEGVNTGELFF.

This clonotype was seen at least ten times. V gene TRBV6-5 combines with J gene TRBJ1-5; 7 nucleotides agree with TRBD1. The junction had 11 bases not matched to a gene; V was cut back by 5 bases and J by 13 bases. The CDR3 is made up of 13 amino acids. The germline V gene has CDR1 MNHEY and CDR2 SVGAGI. CDR3 residues: CASSHEGARGQHF. CDR3 coding DNA: TGTGCCAGCAGTCATGAGGGGGCGCGTGGGCAGCATTTT.

This chain joins TRBV20-1 and TRBJ2-7; 7 bases align to TRBD1. Germline V gives CDR1 DFQATT, CDR2 SNEGSKA (reference sequence). V was clipped by 0 bases and J by 2 bases; unmatched bases: 7. CDR3 length: 15 amino acids. In DNA form, the CDR3 reads TGCAGTGCTAGAGACCTGACCGGGACAGCCTACGAGCAGTACTTC. Protein sequence: CSARDLTGTAYEQYF.

This clonotype was recorded many times. The genes are TRBV7-9 and TRBJ2-3, with D tentatively TRBD1 (5 bases). The CDR3 has 15 amino acids. Trimming cost V 2 bases and J 0 bases, with 9 bases left between them. Germline V CDR1 and CDR2: SEHNR, FQNEAQ (reference sequence). The CDR3 sequence is CASSLTGVSTDTQYF. For the CDR3, the DNA is TGTGCCAGCAGCTTAACAGGCGTTAGCACAGATACGCAGTATTTT.

The chain combines TRBV9 with TRBJ2-3; 11 bases align to TRBD2. V lost 6 bases and J lost 3; bases outside the gene matches: 6. Germline assignment: CDR1 SGDLS and CDR2 YYNGEE. CDR3 size: 15 residues. CDR3 sequence reads: CASTETSGTTDTQYF. CDR3 DNA: TGTGCCAGCACCGAGACTAGCGGGACGACAGATACGCAGTATTTT. Full variable domain (remainder filled in from reference TRBV9 and TRBJ2-3): DSGVTQTPKHLITATGQRVTLRCSPRSGDLSVYWYQQSLDQGLQFLIQYYNGEERAKGNILERFSAQQFPDLHSELNLSSLELGDSALYFCASTETSGTTDTQYFGPGTRLTVL.

J is TRBJ2-3 and V is TRBV6-5; the match to TRBD2 covers 8 bases. The V and J ends lost 5 bases and 8 bases, in that order; junction bases with no gene match: 3. This CDR3 contains 12 residues. CDR1 is MNHEY and CDR2 is SVGAGI in the germline V gene. CDR3 sequence reads: CASSASGGTQYF. The CDR3 DNA sequence: TGTGCCAGCAGTGCGAGCGGGGGTACGCAGTATTTT.

This clonotype was recorded once. V usage is TRBV19 and J usage is TRBJ1-4, with 10 nucleotides matching TRBD1. After removal of 7 bases from V and 5 bases from J, the junction contained 4 bases not matched to a gene. The CDR3 is 14 residues long. Germline V gives CDR1 LNHDA, CDR2 SQIVND (reference sequence). The DNA of the CDR3 is TGTGCCAGTAAGAAGGGACAGGGGAATGAAAAACTGTTTTTT. Protein: CASKKGQGNEKLFF.

About this clonotype itself: Germline and junction disagree at one end, which may indicate a read error. V and J are TRBV4-2 and TRBJ2-5; TRBD1 might be the D (6 bases). CDR3 length: 18 residues. Per the germline V gene, CDR1 is LGHNA and CDR2 is YNFKEQ. The CDR3 sequence: CASSQWPDSEQPQGTQYF. The CDR3 nucleotides are TGTGCCAGCAGCCAATGGCCGGACAGTGAACAACCCCAAGGGACCCAGTACTTC.

This clonotype was detected ten times or more. The J gene is TRBJ2-3, the V gene TRBV7-2; a possible D gene is TRBD2 (5 bases). V was shortened by 5 bases and J by 2 bases, with 8 bases between the two germline ends. The germline V gene has CDR1 SGHTA and CDR2 FQGNSA. The CDR3 runs 13 residues. The CDR3 loop is CASSPSYTDTQYF. CDR3 sequence (DNA): TGTGCCAGCAGCCCTAGCTACACAGATACGCAGTATTTT.

This clonotype has more than one count but fewer than ten. This chain connects TRBV14 to TRBJ2-7; D gene unclear. Trimming cost V 4 bases and J 0 bases, with 4 bases left between them. The germline V gene encodes CDR1 SGHDN and CDR2 FVKESK. This CDR3 is 12 amino acids long. CDR3 sequence: CASSPHSYEQYF. For the CDR3, the DNA is TGTGCCAGCAGCCCCCACTCCTACGAGCAGTACTTC. The complete variable domain, with remaining parts taken from reference TRBV14 and TRBJ2-7, reads EAGVTQFPSHSVIEKGQTVTLRCDPISGHDNLYWYRRVMGKEIKFLLHFVKESKQDESGMPNNRFLAERTGGTYSTLKVQPAELEDSGVYFCASSPHSYEQYFGPGTRLTVT.

The V gene is TRBV7-2, the J gene TRBJ1-2; D call uncertain. V was trimmed by 6 bases and J by 0 bases, leaving 11 bases between them. The CDR3 has 14 residues. Germline values: CDR1 SGHTA, CDR2 FQGNSA. The DNA of the CDR3 is TGTGCCAGCAGATCCGCAGGAGCTAACTATGGCTACACCTTC. Translation gives CASRSAGANYGYTF.

The chain is built from TRBV20-1 and TRBJ2-7, with a tentative D call TRBD2 (5 bases). CDR1 DFQATT and CDR2 SNEGSKA come from the germline V gene (reference sequence). The CDR3 contains 13 residues. Trimming took off 3 bases at V and 2 bases at J, with 11 bases between the two ends. This chain's CDR3 is CSASSGSPYEQYF. CDR3 sequence (DNA): TGCAGTGCTAGTTCGGGGAGCCCCTACGAGCAGTACTTC.

This clonotype was detected ten times or more. The V gene is TRBV5-1, the J gene TRBJ2-5, with D uncertain. CDR3 size: 11 residues. CDR1 and CDR2 (germline): SGHRS, YFSETQ. Between the trimmed V and J ends, which lost 4 bases and 3 bases, there was a span of 4 bases. The CDR3 region has the DNA TGCGCCAGCAGCATAGAAGAGACCCAGTACTTC. This encodes CASSIEETQYF.